The next 4 T cell receptor beta chains were all read from a single sample in a study of shared clonotypes between healthy human individuals. Assay: immunoSEQ multiplex PCR; the TCRdb copy retains only in-frame clones and omits some. Here the sample spans 1,400,000 or so clones, approximately 98.5% being singletons. Sequencing used naive CD4+ T cells sorted from blood. The sample's subset: CD45RA+ positively selected. The receptors originated from a man younger than 45 in good health.

The chain uses TRBV9 and TRBJ2-2; 9 nucleotides match TRBD1. Germline V CDR1 and CDR2: SGDLS, YYNGEE. V dropped 1 base and J dropped 4; count of bases not matched to a gene: 2. The CDR3 has 15 amino acids. The CDR3 DNA reads TGTGCCAGCAGCGTAATGACAGGGGGCACCGGGGAGCTGTTTTTT. This translates into CASSVMTGGTGELFF.

This sequence joins TRBV15 and TRBJ2-7; the D is unclear. Trimming stripped 0 bases from V and 1 base from J, with 13 bases between. Germline CDR1 is LNHNV and CDR2 is YYDKDF (reference sequence). The CDR3 loop spans 16 amino acids. The chain's CDR3 is CATSRDELSGSYEQYF. As DNA, the CDR3 is TGTGCCACCAGCAGAGATGAGCTCTCCGGGTCCTACGAGCAGTACTTC.

The chain employs TRBV30 and TRBJ1-1; D unclear. Germline V gives CDR1 GTSNPN, CDR2 SVGIG (reference sequence). The CDR3 has 13 residues. V gave up 2 bases and J gave up 0 bases, with 7 bases separating them. The CDR3 bases are TGTGCCTGGAGTTCCCTTATGAACACTGAAGCTTTCTTT. This sequence encodes CAWSSLMNTEAFF.

The genes are TRBV27 and TRBJ1-2; D is possibly TRBD1 (5 bases). This CDR3 region has 14 residues. Germline V CDR1 and CDR2: MNHEY, SMNVEV (reference sequence). The V end was cut by 7 bases, the J end by 3 bases, with 15 bases between. The CDR3 loop is CASTQRWGDYGYTF. The DNA for the CDR3 is TGTGCCAGCACCCAAAGGTGGGGGGACTATGGCTACACCTTC.